This T cell receptor beta chain was recovered during a study of yellow fever vaccine responses in identical twins. Overall study results and limits: Reportedly, twins showed a vaccine T cell response that looked partly convergent and partly personalized.

A single record per CDR3 protein comes from TCRdb applying MiXCR to the RT-PCR reads. The sample carries 4,000 to 6,000 distinct CDR3 sequences, roughly nine tenths recorded once. As for this clonotype: Its target is unknown.

Sequences were derived from T cells from blood (PBMCs), unsorted or a sorted subset (not recorded which), sampled before or after yellow fever vaccination (not recorded which). The receptor was derived from a woman aged 18-29 years who received the yellow fever vaccine.

The CDR3 DNA is TGTGCCAGCAGCTTAGCGGGGCTCTCCTACGAGCAGTACTTC. Translation: CASSLAGLSYEQYF. The J gene is TRBJ2-7, the V gene TRBV7-2; D might be TRBD1 (5 bases). Germline lookup yields CDR1 SGHTA and CDR2 FQGNSA. The V and J ends lost 0 bases and 0 bases respectively, with 6 bases between them. The CDR3 is made up of 14 amino acids.